These T cell receptor beta chains were read from a single sample in a study of blood T cell repertoires in COVID-19. The data were produced by immunoSEQ multiplex PCR, yet TCRdb's version contains in-frame clones alone and is incomplete. The sample yields roughly 150,000 clones, around four fifths seen once. The sequenced sample was peripheral blood. The receptors were sampled from a woman of 80 years or more with COVID-19, enrolled during active disease. Each CDR3 is given with its conserved first and last residue. D genes are given only for firm matches.

D	V	J	DNA	CDR3
TRBD1	TRBV5-1	TRBJ1-5	TGCGCCAGCAGCATAGGACAGGGCGGGCAGCCCCAGCATTTT	CASSIGQGGQPQHF
TRBD2	TRBV23-1	TRBJ2-7	TGCGCCAGCAGTCTTGACAGGCCGACCCAGCGGGAGACACGGGAGCAGTACTTC	CASSLDRPTQRETREQYF
NA	TRBV5-1	TRBJ1-2	TGCGCCAGCAGCTTGACAGGATCGGCCCGGGGCTACACCTTC	CASSLTGSARGYTF
NA	TRBV6-5	TRBJ2-5	TGTGCCAGCAGGCAAACCACCGGGGGAGGAGGGACCCAGTACTTC	CASRQTTGGGGTQYF
NA	TRBV28	TRBJ2-6	TGTGCCAGCAGCTTCGGGTCCCCCCCCGGTGGGGCCAACGTCCTGACTTTC	CASSFGSPPGGANVLTF
NA	TRBV3-1/TRBV3-2	TRBJ1-3	TGTGCCAGCAGCCAGGGGGGTGGAAACACCATATATTTT	CASSQGGGNTIYF
NA	TRBV5-1	TRBJ2-2	TGCGCCAGCAGCTTGGGACTCAGGGATAACACCGGGGAGCTGTTTTTT	CASSLGLRDNTGELFF
NA	TRBV12-3/TRBV12-4	TRBJ1-6	TGTGCCAGCAGTTTTGCTGGGGGGGCCCTCCACTTT	CASSFAGGALHF
NA	TRBV6-2/TRBV6-3	TRBJ1-3	TGTGCCAGCAGTTACTCGGGAGGTGGAAACACCATATATTTT	CASSYSGGGNTIYF
TRBD1	TRBV6-5	TRBJ1-6	TGTGCCAGCAGCAGGACAGGGGTAAATAATTCACCCCTCCACTTT	CASSRTGVNNSPLHF
TRBD2	TRBV6-5	TRBJ2-5	TGTGCCAGCAAGAGCGGGGCTCCACAAGAGACCCAGTACTTC	CASKSGAPQETQYF
NA	TRBV3-1/TRBV3-2	TRBJ1-4	TGTGCCAGCAGCAGGCAGGGGTTGTATGAAAAACTGTTTTTT	CASSRQGLYEKLFF
TRBD1	TRBV19	TRBJ1-2	TGTGCCAGTAACCCGGACAGGGCAGGCTATGGCTACACCTTC	CASNPDRAGYGYTF
NA	TRBV2	TRBJ1-1	TGTGCCAGCAGTGATAGAGTGAACACTGAAGCTTTCTTT	CASSDRVNTEAFF
NA	TRBV11-2	TRBJ1-1	TGTGCCAGCAGCTTTAGCACTGAAGCTTTCTTT	CASSFSTEAFF
NA	TRBV9	TRBJ2-1	TGTGCCAGCAGCGTAGGTTTGGGGGCGAATGAGCAGTTCTTC	CASSVGLGANEQFF
TRBD1	TRBV9	TRBJ1-2	TGTGCCAGCAGCGTAGCAGGGGGCGCGTTTGGCTACACCTTC	CASSVAGGAFGYTF
TRBD1	TRBV6-5	TRBJ1-1	TGTGCCAGCAACCGACAGGACAGGGCCAGTGGGGGGGCTTTCTTT	CASNRQDRASGGAFF
NA	TRBV7-9	TRBJ2-2	TGTGCCAGCAGCCGTCAGGGAACCGGGGAGCTGTTTTTT	CASSRQGTGELFF
NA	TRBV7-9	TRBJ1-1	TGTGCCAGCAGCGAAAGAGGTCCTGAAGCTTTCTTT	CASSERGPEAFF